The clone carrying this T cell receptor beta chain has more than one count but fewer than ten. Germline V CDR1 and CDR2: MNHEY, SVGEGT. This CDR3 is 12 amino acids long. The V end lost 7 bases, the J end lost 15 bases, and 19 bases lay between the germline ends. The repertoire was sequenced with immunoSEQ multiplex PCR; TCRdb's copy has only in-frame clones and lacks some. Among a few hundred thousand clones listed, approximately 90% were seen once. The data derive from a study of blood T cell repertoires in COVID-19. The source material was peripheral blood. J is TRBJ1-5 and V is TRBV6-2 or TRBV6-3; D perhaps matches TRBD1 (5 bases). This TCR was recovered from a woman between 40 and 55 years old who had recovered from COVID-19. CDR3: CASTPGSGVRHF. The CDR3 bases are TGTGCCAGCACCCCAGGGAGTGGAGTTCGGCATTTT.